The 32 T cell receptor beta chains listed next were all sequenced from one sample in a study of cytomegalovirus exposure and HLA in healthy donors. The PCR used 60 Vbeta and 13 Jbeta primers. Libraries were prepared by immunoSEQ multiplex PCR; TCRdb keeps only in-frame clonotypes and omits some of them. This table has roughly 100,000 clones, roughly 71% appearing once. Input material: PBMCs. The source of these receptors is a male donor in good health and CMV-seropositive.

This clone was seen more than once but under ten times. The gene calls are TRBV9 and TRBJ2-2; no reliable D call. The CDR3 spans 14 residues. Trimming removed 2 bases at V and 1 base at J, with 6 bases between. Germline V gives CDR1 SGDLS, CDR2 YYNGEE. CDR3 in amino acids: CASSVFQNTGELFF. In nucleotides, the CDR3 is TGTGCCAGCAGCGTTTTCCAGAACACCGGGGAGCTGTTTTTT.

This chain connects TRBV9 to TRBJ1-1; D is ambiguous. Per germline, CDR1 SGDLS and CDR2 YYNGEE. The CDR3 consists of 15 residues. Trimming took off 4 bases at V and 0 bases at J, with 13 bases between the two ends. CDR3 amino acids: CASSPSAGMNTEAFF. In DNA form, the CDR3 reads TGTGCCAGCAGCCCTAGCGCTGGCATGAACACTGAAGCTTTCTTT.

The rearrangement joins TRBV30 to TRBJ2-2; a weak D match, TRBD1 (5 bases). The germline gives CDR1 GTSNPN, CDR2 SVGIG (reference sequence). The CDR3 extends over 12 amino acids. Trimming removed 0 bases from V and 7 bases from J, with 6 bases in between. CDR3 in amino acids: CAWSVDSGELFF. CDR3 DNA sequence: TGTGCCTGGAGTGTCGACAGCGGGGAGCTGTTTTTT.

The rearrangement joins TRBV7-8 to TRBJ1-1; maybe TRBD1 (6 bases). This CDR3 has 15 residues. Germline V CDR1 and CDR2: SGHVS, FQNEAQ. V shed 4 bases and J shed 0 bases, with 12 bases lying between them. The CDR3 here is CASSSITGMNTEAFF. In nucleotides, the CDR3 is TGTGCCAGCAGCTCTATTACAGGGATGAACACTGAAGCTTTCTTT.

CDR3 in DNA: TGCGCCAGCAGCTTGGAGGGGGGGGGCACAGATACGCAGTATTTT. It codes for CASSLEGGGTDTQYF. The chain carries TRBV5-1 and TRBJ2-3; a weak D match, TRBD2 (7 bases). V was pared by 0 bases and J by 1 base, with 9 bases between. Germline V CDR1 and CDR2: SGHRS, YFSETQ. The CDR3 consists of 15 residues.

This clone was detected only once. V usage is TRBV11-3 and J usage is TRBJ1-3; D gene unclear. V gave up 2 bases and J gave up 0 bases, with 11 bases separating them. The CDR3 spans 16 residues. Germline V gene sequence: CDR1 SGHNT, CDR2 YENEEA. The CDR3, as DNA: TGTGCCAGCAGCTTAAACAGTCCAGACTCTGGAAACACCATATATTTT. It encodes CASSLNSPDSGNTIYF.

The rearrangement joins TRBV4-1 to TRBJ2-3, with TRBD1 matching over 9 bases. V gave up 4 bases and J gave up 6 bases; unmatched junction bases: 8. Germline V lookup: CDR1 MGHRA, CDR2 YSYEKL. This CDR3 has 15 amino acids. CDR3 bases: TGCGCCAGCAGCCCCCGGGACAGGGCCGGGGATACGCAGTATTTT. It is translated as CASSPRDRAGDTQYF.

V is TRBV9 and J is TRBJ1-3, with TRBD1 matching 11 bases. The V and J ends lost 4 bases and 4 bases, in that order; junction bases with no gene match: 7. Germline-derived CDR1 and CDR2 are SGDLS and YYNGEE. There are 16 residues in the CDR3. The CDR3 spells CASSLEDRGLGNTIYF. The CDR3 DNA reads as TGTGCCAGCAGCTTAGAGGACAGGGGGCTCGGAAACACCATATATTTT.

The chain carries TRBV15 and TRBJ1-5; D gene uncertain. In germline, CDR1 is LNHNV, CDR2 YYDKDF (reference sequence). The germline V and J ends were trimmed by 1 base and 6 bases, with 13 bases remaining between them. There are 15 residues in the CDR3. The CDR3 region is CATSRGRPSGQPQHF. DNA for the CDR3: TGTGCCACCAGCAGAGGTCGTCCTTCGGGTCAGCCCCAGCATTTT.

This clone was observed once. The chain joins TRBV4-2 to TRBJ2-5; 9 bases map to TRBD2. Germline assignment: CDR1 LGHNA and CDR2 YNFKEQ. This CDR3 has 17 residues. The V segment lost 5 bases and the J segment 4 bases; nucleotides outside the gene matches: 14. This CDR3 reads CASSTHRRAGGGETQYF. The CDR3, as DNA: TGTGCCAGCAGCACACACCGACGAGCGGGGGGAGGAGAGACCCAGTACTTC.

About this clone: Sequence at one end of the junction differs from germline and may be a read error. The chain couples TRBV7-9 to TRBJ2-7, with TRBD2 as a possible D gene (6 bases). Germline values: CDR1 SEHNR, CDR2 FQNEAQ (reference sequence). This CDR3 is built from 14 residues. The CDR3 sequence is CSSSLTGTVNEQYF. The CDR3 DNA sequence: TGTTCCAGCAGCTTAACCGGGACTGTGAACGAGCAGTACTTC.

The chain uses TRBV4-2 and TRBJ2-3; D perhaps matches TRBD2 (6 bases). V was cut by 11 bases and J by 0 bases, with 18 bases left in between. Germline lookup yields CDR1 LGHNA and CDR2 YNFKEQ. This CDR3 region has 15 residues. The CDR3 coding sequence is TGTGCCGATCCGCTAGCGACCACTAGCACAGATACGCAGTATTTT. The encoded protein is CADPLATTSTDTQYF.

The chain couples TRBV4-3 to TRBJ2-3; 10 nucleotides align to TRBD2. Germline CDR1 is LGHNA and CDR2 is YSLEER. V lost 1 base, J lost 1 base, and 2 bases stayed unmatched. The CDR3 totals 16 residues. CDR3 sequence reads: CASSQAGTSGTDTQYF. CDR3 in DNA: TGCGCCAGCAGCCAAGCCGGGACTAGCGGCACAGATACGCAGTATTTT.

The chain recombines TRBV7-2 with TRBJ2-3, with 10 bases fitting TRBD1. The CDR3 consists of 15 residues. The trim removed 5 bases at V and 4 bases at J, leaving 6 bases unmatched. Germline lookup yields CDR1 SGHTA and CDR2 FQGNSA. CDR3 residues: CASSHRQGAADTQYF. In DNA, the CDR3 is TGTGCCAGCAGCCATCGACAGGGGGCAGCAGATACGCAGTATTTT.

V gene TRBV20-1 combines with J gene TRBJ2-3; TRBD1 matches 10 bases. The length of the CDR3 is 11 residues. Germline CDR1 and CDR2: DFQATT and SNEGSKA (reference sequence). V dropped 5 bases and J dropped 9; count of bases not matched to a gene: 2. CDR3 nucleotides: TGCAGTGCTCTGACAGGGGGCACGCAGTATTTT. Amino acids: CSALTGGTQYF.

This chain links TRBV28 with TRBJ2-7; 8 bases map to TRBD1. The J segment lost 6 bases and the V segment lost 5 bases, leaving 9 bases of the junction unmatched. Germline V gives CDR1 MDHEN, CDR2 SYDVKM. There are 14 residues in the CDR3. Here the CDR3 DNA reads TGTGCCAGCAGTCCAGGGGGCCAGTTCCCCGAGCAGTACTTC. Protein: CASSPGGQFPEQYF.

The V and J genes are TRBV5-1 and TRBJ2-1, with D perhaps matching TRBD1 (5 bases). V was trimmed by 4 bases and J by 1 base, leaving 12 bases between them. The CDR3 contains 15 residues. CDR1 is SGHRS, CDR2 YFSETQ, per germline. The CDR3: CASSQTVTSYNEQFF. CDR3 bases: TGCGCCAGCAGCCAGACAGTGACGTCCTACAATGAGCAGTTCTTC.

Details on this clone: At one of its ends the junction is not consistent with the germline gene, which may arise from a read error. This chain connects TRBV6-5 to TRBJ1-5, with unresolved D. The germline V gene has CDR1 MNHEY and CDR2 SVGAGI. CDR3 length: 14 amino acids. The CDR3 reads CASRSLRSNQPQNF. The CDR3 DNA is TGTGCCAGCCGATCACTACGCAGCAATCAGCCCCAGAATTTT.

In its sample, this clone was seen once. The rearrangement links TRBV29-1 to TRBJ1-1; TRBD1 might be the D (5 bases). CDR1 is SQVTM, CDR2 ANQGSEA, per germline. The CDR3 spans 14 residues. Deletions cut 1 base from V and 0 bases from J, with 9 bases between. CDR3 amino acids: CSVEAGALNTEAFF. The CDR3 nucleotides are TGCAGCGTTGAAGCTGGGGCTTTGAACACTGAAGCTTTCTTT.

The rearrangement joins TRBV6-5 to TRBJ1-4; D unresolved. V was clipped by 3 bases and J by 11 bases, with 13 bases between them. Per the germline V gene, CDR1 is MNHEY and CDR2 is SVGAGI. The CDR3 extends over 13 amino acids. CDR3 in amino acids: CASSYRRLDKLFF. The DNA of the CDR3 is TGTGCCAGCAGTTATAGGAGGTTGGATAAACTGTTTTTT.

The CDR3 loop reads CASIWSSGNNEQFF. The CDR3 DNA reads TGTGCCAGCATTTGGTCCAGCGGTAACAATGAGCAGTTCTTC. The chain combines TRBV6-1 with TRBJ2-1; D is perhaps TRBD2 (5 bases). The length of the CDR3 is 14 residues. Trimming pared 7 bases from V and 5 bases from J, leaving 15 bases between. Germline CDR1 MNHNS, CDR2 SASEGT.

The chain employs TRBV23-1 and TRBJ2-7, with 7 bases that match TRBD1. TRBV23-1 is an ORF; its function is uncertain. This CDR3 has 15 residues. J was trimmed by 3 bases and V by 2 bases; bases with no gene match: 7. The CDR3 DNA follows: TGCGCCAGCAGTCAAACTACCGGGACAGTCTACGAGCAGTACTTC. Protein product: CASSQTTGTVYEQYF.

CDR3 sequence reads: CASSSSGTRNEQFF. DNA of the CDR3: TGTGCCAGCAGCTCCTCCGGGACTCGAAATGAGCAGTTCTTC. The rearrangement uses TRBV7-6 and TRBJ2-1, with D perhaps TRBD2 (6 bases). V lost 4 bases and J lost 7, with 14 bases in between. There are 14 residues in the CDR3. The germline V gene has CDR1 SGHVS and CDR2 FNYEAQ.

In its sample, this clone was seen a few times. This sequence joins TRBV4-1 and TRBJ2-7; tentatively, D is TRBD1 (6 bases). The CDR3 is 14 amino acids. The V gene's germline CDR1 is MGHRA and CDR2 YSYEKL. The V gene lost 1 base and the J gene lost 3 bases, with 10 bases spanning the gap. In DNA, the CDR3 is TGCGCCAGCAGCCAAGCCCCACAGGGCTACGAGCAGTACTTC. It encodes CASSQAPQGYEQYF.

V and J are TRBV7-9 and TRBJ1-1, with 7 bases that match TRBD1. From germline, CDR1 is SEHNR and CDR2 FQNEAQ (reference sequence). V lost 2 bases to trimming and J lost 11 bases; unmatched junction nucleotides: 11. The CDR3 has 14 amino acids. The DNA of the CDR3 is TGTGCCAGCAGCTTATTAGGAACAGGGGTTTGGGCTTTCTTT. Amino acid sequence: CASSLLGTGVWAFF.

This clone was detected only once. V gene TRBV23-1 combines with J gene TRBJ2-7; D remains ambiguous. TRBV23-1 carries the ORF label, with uncertain function. The ends were cut back, 2 bases at V and 0 bases at J, with 5 bases in the middle. This CDR3 is built from 13 residues. The CDR3 bases are TGCGCCAGCAGTCAAGCACACTCCTACGAGCAGTACTTC. It yields the protein CASSQAHSYEQYF.

The chain recombines TRBV7-2 with TRBJ2-1; possibly TRBD2 for D (5 bases). This CDR3 comprises 15 residues. V dropped 5 bases and J dropped 3 bases, with 14 bases sitting between them. Germline V CDR1 and CDR2: SGHTA, FQGNSA. The CDR3 sequence: CASSPPGFFYNEQFF. Written as DNA, the CDR3 is TGTGCCAGCAGCCCCCCGGGGTTTTTCTACAATGAGCAGTTCTTC.

The chain uses TRBV10-3 and TRBJ2-3; 10 nucleotides agree with TRBD2. The CDR3 covers 15 residues. V gave up 3 bases and J gave up 2 bases; unmatched junction bases: 2. Germline CDR1 reads ENHRY; CDR2 reads SYGVKD. The DNA for the CDR3 is TGTGCCATCAGTGAACTAGCGGGGTTCACAGATACGCAGTATTTT. The encoded protein is CAISELAGFTDTQYF.

V is TRBV6-1 and J is TRBJ2-3; D is undetermined. The CDR3 totals 14 residues. Per the germline V gene, CDR1 is MNHNS and CDR2 is SASEGT. V shed 2 bases and J shed 0 bases, with 6 bases lying between them. CDR3 bases: TGTGCCAGCAGTGAATACGGGAGCACAGATACGCAGTATTTT. Protein sequence: CASSEYGSTDTQYF.

There are a few counts of this clone. The chain combines TRBV28 with TRBJ2-2; D is uncertain. V lost 5 bases and J lost 6, with 7 bases in between. The CDR3 spans 12 residues. The V gene's germline CDR1 is MDHEN and CDR2 SYDVKM. CDR3: CASSIGAGELFF. The CDR3 DNA is TGTGCCAGCAGTATAGGAGCCGGGGAGCTGTTTTTT.

A remark on this clone: At one end, the junction sequence differs from germline, possibly due to a read error. The CDR3 sequence is CASSLGDISQPQNF. CDR3 sequence (DNA): TGTGCCAGCAGCTTGGGGGACATTTCCCAGCCCCAGAATTTT. This sequence joins TRBV5-6 and TRBJ1-5; TRBD1 is a possible D gene (6 bases). The CDR3 loop spans 14 amino acids. CDR1 SGHDT and CDR2 YYEEEE come from the germline V gene.

The V call is TRBV6-5, the J call TRBJ2-7, with D uncertain. The CDR3 runs 14 residues. Per the germline V gene, CDR1 is MNHEY and CDR2 is SVGAGI. Trimming removed 1 base at V and 4 bases at J, with 11 bases between. CDR3 amino acids: CASSYFSGQYEQYF. CDR3 bases: TGTGCCAGCAGTTACTTCTCGGGTCAATACGAGCAGTACTTC.